The 4 T cell receptor beta chains below come from one sample, sequenced in a study of HIV-infected patients and healthy controls. About 450 ng RNA was reverse transcribed with alpha and beta constant-region primers. Each of the alpha and beta chains got its own library through chain-specific third strand synthesis with indices. From the 5' RACE reads, TCRdb called clonotypes with MiXCR, one entry per CDR3 protein. The table includes about 5,000 distinct CDR3 sequences, about 8.2% detected once. All unsorted peripheral T cells were captured because whole blood was used without fractionation. Source: blood, taken before antiretroviral therapy. Receptors originate from an adult with HIV infection.

In its sample, this clonotype was seen many times. The chain recombines TRBV2 with TRBJ1-5; possibly TRBD1 for D (5 bases). The germline gives CDR1 SNHLY, CDR2 FYNNEI. The V gene lost 6 bases and the J gene lost 2 bases, with 11 bases spanning the gap. The CDR3 covers 14 residues. The DNA of the CDR3 is TGTGCCAGCAGCGACAGCTATGGCAATCAGCCCCAGCATTTT. Its protein is CASSDSYGNQPQHF.

In its sample, this clonotype ranks as medium-sized. This chain uses TRBV5-4 with TRBJ2-6; maybe TRBD2 (6 bases). Trimming pared 0 bases from V and 0 bases from J, leaving 13 bases between. Germline CDR1 SGHNT, CDR2 YYREEE (reference sequence). The CDR3 has 18 residues. Written as DNA, the CDR3 is TGTGCCAGCAGCTTGGAACGGGAGAGAGGCTCTGGGGCCAACGTCCTGACTTTC. It is translated as CASSLERERGSGANVLTF.

This clonotype was picked up many times. The chain carries TRBV9 and TRBJ1-1; D unresolved. This CDR3 region has 13 residues. The ends were cut back, 0 bases at V and 3 bases at J, with 6 bases in the middle. Germline lookup yields CDR1 SGDLS and CDR2 YYNGEE. In DNA form, the CDR3 reads TGTGCCAGCAGCGTAGGATTGTACACTGAAGCTTTCTTT. The encoded protein is CASSVGLYTEAFF.

Sample share makes this clonotype large. The rearrangement joins TRBV27 to TRBJ2-3; possibly TRBD2 for D (5 bases). V was pared by 1 base and J by 3 bases, with 14 bases between. This CDR3 contains 16 residues. Germline CDR1 reads MNHEY; CDR2 reads SMNVEV (reference sequence). The CDR3 coding sequence is TGTGCCAGCAGTTTATTCAAAGCGGCGATGACAGATACGCAGTATTTT. It codes for CASSLFKAAMTDTQYF.